The rows below give T cell receptor beta chains drawn from one sample of a study of cytomegalovirus exposure and HLA in healthy donors. Libraries were prepared by immunoSEQ multiplex PCR; TCRdb keeps only in-frame clonotypes and omits some of them. The sample holds some 150,000 clones, over 75% seen once. Input material: PBMCs. The receptors come from a man aged 50-59 years in good health and CMV-seronegative. Both conserved end residues are part of each CDR3. Each record gives: clone size, J gene, D gene, V gene, CDR3 protein, CDR3 DNA. The D gene is left open where the match is weak. Size values are once, few and many counts, or a class for expanded clones, and some rows have none.

abundance: few
j_gene: TRBJ1-2
d_gene: TRBD1
v_gene: TRBV30
CDR3aa: CAWSSGTGNTF
CDR3nt: TGTGCCTGGAGTAGTGGGACAGGGAACACCTTC

abundance: .
j_gene: TRBJ2-3
d_gene: .
v_gene: TRBV7-9
CDR3aa: CSSSSNTDTQYF
CDR3nt: TGTTCCAGCAGTTCCAACACAGATACGCAGTATTTT

abundance: .
j_gene: TRBJ2-2
d_gene: .
v_gene: TRBV27
CDR3aa: CASSLSLLPNTGELFF
CDR3nt: TGTGCCAGCAGTTTATCTCTACTTCCGAACACCGGGGAGCTGTTTTTT

abundance: .
j_gene: TRBJ2-2
d_gene: .
v_gene: TRBV18
CDR3aa: CASSPRLADNTGELFF
CDR3nt: TGTGCCAGCTCACCACGGTTAGCAGATAACACCGGGGAGCTGTTTTTT

abundance: .
j_gene: TRBJ2-3
d_gene: TRBD2
v_gene: TRBV4-1
CDR3aa: CASSQENRRLAGGPSTDTQYF
CDR3nt: TGCGCCAGCAGCCAAGAGAATCGGAGACTAGCGGGGGGTCCTAGCACAGATACGCAGTATTTT

abundance: .
j_gene: TRBJ1-1
d_gene: TRBD1
v_gene: TRBV11-1
CDR3aa: CASSVTGGGTEAFF
CDR3nt: TGTGCCAGCAGCGTTACAGGGGGCGGAACTGAAGCTTTCTTT

abundance: .
j_gene: TRBJ2-7
d_gene: .
v_gene: TRBV5-6
CDR3aa: CASSLRRGYEQYF
CDR3nt: TGTGCCAGCAGCCTGCGAAGGGGTTACGAGCAGTACTTC

abundance: .
j_gene: TRBJ2-5
d_gene: TRBD1
v_gene: TRBV7-8
CDR3aa: CASSAPGTDQETQYF
CDR3nt: TGTGCCAGCAGCGCGCCCGGGACAGACCAAGAGACCCAGTACTTC

abundance: .
j_gene: TRBJ1-5
d_gene: .
v_gene: TRBV7-2
CDR3aa: CASSLGGRSNQPQHF
CDR3nt: TGTGCCAGCAGCTTAGGAGGGAGAAGCAATCAGCCCCAGCATTTT

abundance: .
j_gene: TRBJ2-2
d_gene: .
v_gene: TRBV30
CDR3aa: CAWSVTGTGELFF
CDR3nt: TGTGCCTGGAGTGTAACAGGGACCGGGGAGCTGTTTTTT

abundance: .
j_gene: TRBJ2-7
d_gene: TRBD2
v_gene: TRBV11-3
CDR3aa: CASSRGTSGSYEQYF
CDR3nt: TGTGCCAGCAGCCGCGGGACTAGCGGGAGCTACGAGCAGTACTTC

abundance: few
j_gene: TRBJ2-7
d_gene: .
v_gene: TRBV6-6
CDR3aa: CASSLEGVSYEQYF
CDR3nt: TGTGCCAGCAGCCTCGAGGGGGTCTCCTACGAGCAGTACTTC

abundance: .
j_gene: TRBJ2-7
d_gene: TRBD1
v_gene: TRBV4-1
CDR3aa: CASSQSGTGYAYEQYF
CDR3nt: TGCGCCAGCAGCCAATCCGGGACAGGCTATGCGTACGAGCAGTACTTC

abundance: .
j_gene: TRBJ1-6
d_gene: TRBD1
v_gene: TRBV5-4
CDR3aa: CASSLGTGSNSPLHF
CDR3nt: TGTGCCAGCAGCTTGGGGACAGGGTCTAATTCACCCCTCCACTTT

abundance: few
j_gene: TRBJ2-3
d_gene: TRBD1
v_gene: TRBV27
CDR3aa: CANSRTGTGEGRQYF
CDR3nt: TGTGCCAATTCCCGGACCGGGACAGGGGAGGGGAGGCAGTATTTT

abundance: .
j_gene: TRBJ1-6
d_gene: .
v_gene: TRBV5-4
CDR3aa: CASSADSDSPLHF
CDR3nt: TGTGCCAGCAGCGCGGACAGCGATTCACCCCTCCACTTT

abundance: .
j_gene: TRBJ2-1
d_gene: TRBD2
v_gene: TRBV7-2
CDR3aa: CASSLRGGLVSYNEQFF
CDR3nt: TGTGCCAGCAGCCTAAGGGGGGGACTAGTATCCTACAATGAGCAGTTCTTC